A single sample is the source of the 30 T cell receptor beta chains below, sequenced in a study of PD-L1 blockade in urothelial cancer. The repertoire was sequenced with immunoSEQ multiplex PCR; TCRdb's copy has only in-frame clones and lacks some. Here the sample spans about 82,000 clones, more than 90% being singletons. This sample comprised PBMCs, obtained around atezolizumab (anti-PD-L1) treatment. The receptors here all came from a man aged 55-75 years with urothelial cancer.

V and J are TRBV6-4 and TRBJ1-2; TRBD1 matches 9 bases. The CDR3 loop spans 14 amino acids. The germline gives CDR1 MRHNA, CDR2 SNTAGT. V trimming: 5 bases; J trimming: 4 bases; junction bases outside the gene matches: 5. As DNA, the CDR3 is TGTGCCAGCAGTCCAACGACAGGGGGCTATGGCTACACCTTC. This sequence encodes CASSPTTGGYGYTF.

J is TRBJ2-3 and V is TRBV4-3; D might be TRBD2 (5 bases). The V end was cut by 0 bases, the J end by 3 bases, with 10 bases between. The germline gives CDR1 LGHNA, CDR2 YSLEER. The CDR3 covers 15 residues. CDR3 nucleotides: TGCGCCAGCAGCCAAGAAGGGAGAAGGACAGATACGCAGTATTTT. Its translation: CASSQEGRRTDTQYF.

The CDR3 is CASSGSTGESYEQYF. Written as DNA, the CDR3 is TGTGCCAGCAGCGGATCGACAGGAGAATCCTACGAGCAGTACTTC. The chain combines TRBV5-5 with TRBJ2-7; a weak D match, TRBD1 (6 bases). The CDR3 sequence is 15 residues long. Trimming left V 4 bases short and J 1 base short, with 15 bases between. In germline, CDR1 is SGHKS, CDR2 YYEKEE (reference sequence).

The chain carries TRBV6-5 and TRBJ1-5; 8 positions agree with TRBD1. The CDR3 extends over 15 amino acids. Germline V gives CDR1 MNHEY, CDR2 SVGAGI. With 2 bases clipped from V and 8 bases from J, the junction kept 8 bases outside the gene matches. The CDR3 nucleotides are TGTGCCAGCAGTTACGGCAGGGGGCGAGGTGAGCCCCAGCATTTT. Its protein is CASSYGRGRGEPQHF.

This clone was seen only once. The chain uses TRBV28 and TRBJ1-5, with 8 bases identical to TRBD1. The germline V gene has CDR1 MDHEN and CDR2 SYDVKM. This CDR3 is 14 amino acids long. Losses at the gene ends were 6 bases for V and 6 bases for J; bases not matched to a gene: 7. The CDR3, as DNA: TGTGCCAGCAGGGGGACAGGTAATGGTCAGCCCCAGCATTTT. As protein: CASRGTGNGQPQHF.

The chain links TRBV18 to TRBJ2-5; the D gene is possibly TRBD1 (7 bases). Trimming pared 3 bases from V and 7 bases from J, leaving 15 bases between. This CDR3 comprises 14 residues. The V gene's germline CDR1 is KGHSH and CDR2 LQKENI. The chain's CDR3 is CASSPPGQGGTQYF. For the CDR3, the DNA is TGTGCCAGCTCACCTCCGGGTCAGGGGGGGACCCAGTACTTC.

The chain carries TRBV29-1 and TRBJ1-1; D is possibly TRBD1 (5 bases). The CDR3 extends over 15 amino acids. V was pared by 4 bases and J by 5 bases, with 20 bases between. Germline V CDR1 and CDR2: SQVTM, ANQGSEA. In nucleotides, the CDR3 is TGCAGCGTTGGCGGAACAGGTAGGGAAAATACTGAAGCTTTCTTT. Translating gives CSVGGTGRENTEAFF.

V and J are TRBV10-1 and TRBJ2-5; TRBD2 is a possible D gene (5 bases). Trimming took 6 bases from V and 5 from J, leaving 16 bases between them. This CDR3 has 14 amino acids. Germline V gene data show CDR1 as WNHNN and CDR2 as SYGVQD (reference sequence). CDR3 region: CASSPSSGGETQYF. CDR3 bases: TGCGCCAGCAGCCCTTCCAGCGGCGGTGAGACCCAGTACTTC.

V is TRBV2 and J is TRBJ2-7; D gene unclear. This CDR3 comprises 11 residues. V gave up 8 bases and J gave up 7 bases, with 12 bases separating them. The germline gives CDR1 SNHLY, CDR2 FYNNEI. The CDR3 nucleotides are TGTGCCAGCCATAGGTGGAGTGAGCAGTACTTC. This gives the protein CASHRWSEQYF.

The genes are TRBV6-5 and TRBJ1-2; D is undetermined. Germline V CDR1 and CDR2: MNHEY, SVGAGI. CDR3 length: 12 residues. V was clipped by 6 bases and J by 4 bases, with 9 bases between them. In DNA form, the CDR3 reads TGTGCCAGCAGCGACAACACCTATGGCTACACCTTC. It translates to CASSDNTYGYTF.

The chain has TRBV30 and TRBJ2-7, with D maybe TRBD1 (5 bases). Trimming shortened V by 3 bases and J by 2 bases, and 14 bases separated the two germline ends. The germline CDR1 and CDR2 sequences are GTSNPN and SVGIG (reference sequence). The CDR3 consists of 14 residues. The CDR3 reads CAWSAWTKTYEQYF. The CDR3 DNA follows: TGTGCCTGGAGCGCGTGGACAAAGACCTACGAGCAGTACTTC.

V and J are TRBV4-3 and TRBJ1-2; 7 bases agree with TRBD1. The V gene end was trimmed by 2 bases and the J gene end by 8 bases; junction bases not matched to a gene: 8. This CDR3 comprises 14 residues. Germline V lookup: CDR1 LGHNA, CDR2 YSLEER. In DNA, the CDR3 is TGCGCCAGCAGCCAACGCGACAGGGTTGGAGGCTACACCTTC. It is translated as CASSQRDRVGGYTF.

The chain uses TRBV12-5 and TRBJ1-1, with 8 bases aligning to TRBD1. V was clipped by 5 bases and J by 4 bases; unmatched bases: 6. This CDR3 is 14 amino acids long. The germline V gene encodes CDR1 LGHNT and CDR2 FRNRAP. CDR3 protein: CASGTSTGGTEAFF. The CDR3 coding sequence is TGTGCTAGTGGTACCTCTACAGGGGGCACTGAAGCTTTCTTT.

V usage is TRBV28 and J usage is TRBJ2-1; 11 bases are a match to TRBD2. J lost 8 bases, V lost 6 bases, and 12 bases had no gene match. This CDR3 has 16 amino acids. CDR1 and CDR2 (germline): MDHEN, SYDVKM. The CDR3 nucleotides are TGTGCCAGCAGCACCCCCATAGCGGGAGGGCCCTATGAGCAGTTCTTC. It is translated as CASSTPIAGGPYEQFF.

The chain links TRBV18 to TRBJ2-7; 10 positions agree with TRBD1. This CDR3 contains 15 residues. Germline CDR1 KGHSH, CDR2 LQKENI. Trimming took 5 bases from V and 0 from J; bases not matched to a gene: 4. The CDR3 is CASSGQGGSSYEQYF. The CDR3 DNA reads as TGTGCCAGCTCAGGACAGGGGGGGAGCTCCTACGAGCAGTACTTC.

The CDR3 DNA follows: TGTGCCAGCAGCTACAGGGGCGGGAGGGGAGGCTACACCTTC. Translation gives CASSYRGGRGGYTF. The chain joins TRBV7-2 to TRBJ1-2, with 7 bases that match TRBD1. The CDR3 length is 14 residues. The trim removed 4 bases at V and 8 bases at J, leaving 10 bases unmatched. CDR1 SGHTA and CDR2 FQGNSA come from the germline V gene.

The gene calls are TRBV7-2 and TRBJ2-1; TRBD2 matches 9 bases. Losses at the gene ends were 1 base for V and 7 bases for J; bases not matched to a gene: 8. CDR1 is SGHTA and CDR2 is FQGNSA in the germline V gene. The CDR3 covers 16 residues. In DNA, the CDR3 is TGTGCCAGCAGCTTAGTAAGGCTAGCGGGGAGGAATGAGCAGTTCTTC. It specifies CASSLVRLAGRNEQFF.

The V gene is TRBV6-1, the J gene TRBJ2-7, with D possibly being TRBD1 (5 bases). Between the trimmed V and J ends, which lost 7 bases and 7 bases, there was a span of 14 bases. Looked up from germline, CDR1 is MNHNS and CDR2 is SASEGT. CDR3 length: 12 residues. CDR3 sequence (DNA): TGTGCCAGCATTTCTGAAAACAGGGAGCAGTACTTC. Residues: CASISENREQYF.

This clone was found a few times. The V gene is TRBV5-1, the J gene TRBJ1-2; D call uncertain. Germline CDR1 and CDR2: SGHRS and YFSETQ. The V end lost 0 bases, the J end lost 5 bases, and 5 bases lay between the germline ends. The CDR3 totals 12 residues. Here the CDR3 DNA reads TGCGCCAGCAGCTTGGACCAGTATGGCTACACCTTC. Amino acid sequence: CASSLDQYGYTF.

The chain employs TRBV7-2 and TRBJ2-7; 8 nucleotides agree with TRBD1. CDR1 SGHTA and CDR2 FQGNSA come from the germline V gene. V gave up 2 bases and J gave up 6 bases; unmatched junction bases: 9. The length of the CDR3 is 15 residues. The CDR3 loop is CASSLIGQGNSEQYF. The CDR3 bases are TGTGCCAGCAGCTTAATCGGACAGGGTAATTCCGAGCAGTACTTC. Complete variable domain (other parts from reference TRBV7-2 and TRBJ2-7): GAGVSQSPSNKVTEKGKDVELRCDPISGHTALYWYRQSLGQGLEFLIYFQGNSAPDKSGLPSDRFSAERTGGSVSTLTIQRTQQEDSAVYLCASSLIGQGNSEQYFGPGTRLTVT.

The rearrangement links TRBV11-3 to TRBJ2-2; no clear D. The CDR3 totals 13 residues. V lost 2 bases, J lost 6 bases, and 7 bases lay in between. Per the germline V gene, CDR1 is SGHNT and CDR2 is YENEEA. CDR3 protein: CASSLSVAGELFF. CDR3 bases: TGTGCCAGCAGCTTATCTGTTGCCGGGGAGCTGTTTTTT. The full variable domain, completed using reference TRBV11-3 and TRBJ2-2, is EAGVVQSPRYKIIEKKQPVAFWCNPISGHNTLYWYLQNLGQGPELLIRYENEEAVDDSQLPKDRFSAERLKGVDSTLKIQPAELGDSAVYLCASSLSVAGELFFGEGSRLTVL.

The count of this clone is one. This chain connects TRBV4-3 to TRBJ2-4; 7 bases map to TRBD1. Germline CDR1 LGHNA, CDR2 YSLEER. The V and J ends lost 3 bases and 1 base, in that order; junction bases with no gene match: 6. The CDR3 consists of 16 residues. CDR3 sequence: CASSHGTVGAKNIQYF. CDR3 sequence (DNA): TGCGCCAGCAGCCATGGGACAGTTGGGGCCAAAAACATTCAGTACTTC.

The chain has TRBV19 and TRBJ1-5; D gene ambiguous. The CDR3 consists of 13 residues. In germline, CDR1 is LNHDA, CDR2 SQIVND (reference sequence). The germline V and J ends were trimmed by 5 bases and 5 bases, with 10 bases remaining between them. The chain's CDR3 is CASSLDSDQPQHF. The CDR3 nucleotides read TGTGCCAGTAGTCTCGACTCAGATCAGCCCCAGCATTTT.

The V call is TRBV7-9, the J call TRBJ1-2; no clear D. Germline V gene lookup returns CDR1 SEHNR and CDR2 FQNEAQ (reference sequence). V was pared by 5 bases and J by 8 bases, with 12 bases between. This CDR3 is 12 amino acids long. In DNA form, the CDR3 reads TGTGCCAGCAGCCGACGCGGCGTAGGCTACACCTTC. This codes for CASSRRGVGYTF.

This chain uses TRBV2 with TRBJ1-1, with a possible D match to TRBD1 (6 bases). Trimming cost V 6 bases and J 1 base, with 15 bases left between them. Germline CDR1 SNHLY, CDR2 FYNNEI. The CDR3 extends over 15 amino acids. The CDR3 nucleotides read TGTGCCAGCAGCCAACTCGGACAGAGGAACACTGAAGCTTTCTTT. Protein product: CASSQLGQRNTEAFF.

The chain has TRBV5-4 and TRBJ1-5, with TRBD1 matching over 8 bases. Trimming took 4 bases from V and 5 from J; bases not matched to a gene: 2. In germline, CDR1 is SGHNT, CDR2 YYREEE (reference sequence). The CDR3 spans 13 residues. In DNA, the CDR3 is TGTGCCAGCAGCGGGGGACAGGATCAGCCCCAGCATTTT. Protein: CASSGGQDQPQHF.

This clone was observed once. The chain links TRBV5-1 to TRBJ2-5; 7 nucleotides agree with TRBD2. Looked up from germline, CDR1 is SGHRS and CDR2 is YFSETQ. J was trimmed by 1 base and V by 8 bases; bases with no gene match: 8. CDR3 size: 14 residues. CDR3 amino acids: CASFSGSGQETQYF. The CDR3 nucleotides read TGCGCCAGTTTTAGCGGGTCCGGCCAAGAGACCCAGTACTTC.

The chain recombines TRBV4-3 with TRBJ2-3, with D possibly matching TRBD2 (6 bases). CDR1 and CDR2 from the germline V gene are LGHNA and YSLEER. Trimming left V 3 bases short and J 3 bases short, with 10 bases between. This CDR3 region has 14 residues. The CDR3: CASSHGGQTDTQYF. CDR3 nucleotides: TGCGCCAGCAGCCACGGAGGGCAAACAGATACGCAGTATTTT.

This clone appeared a few times. The CDR3 DNA follows: TGTGCCAGTAGTATGGCAGGATTAAGCGAGCAGTACTTC. This gives the protein CASSMAGLSEQYF. This sequence joins TRBV19 and TRBJ2-7, with D unresolved. Looked up from germline, CDR1 is LNHDA and CDR2 is SQIVND (reference sequence). There are 13 residues in the CDR3. Trimming pared 3 bases from V and 6 bases from J, leaving 12 bases between.

The chain is built from TRBV11-2 and TRBJ1-2; no clear D. This CDR3 contains 12 residues. The V end was cut by 4 bases, the J end by 5 bases, with 8 bases between. Germline loops: CDR1 SGHAT, CDR2 FQNNGV. CDR3 loop: CASSSLGYGYTF. In DNA, the CDR3 is TGTGCCAGCAGCTCCCTAGGATATGGCTACACCTTC. Supplemented by reference TRBV11-2 and TRBJ1-2, the full variable domain reads EAGVAQSPRYKIIEKRQSVAFWCNPISGHATLYWYQQILGQGPKLLIQFQNNGVVDDSQLPKDRFSAERLKGVDSTLKIQPAKLEDSAVYLCASSSLGYGYTFGSGTRLTVV.